This T cell receptor beta chain was recorded in a study of T cell responses to AZD1222 COVID-19 vaccine. Method: immunoSEQ multiplex PCR; TCRdb's copy keeps in-frame clones and lacks some. The profile shows about 120,000 clones, approximately 90% of them singletons. Study-wide results and limits: Donor demographics were predominantly white British with a female majority; clonal diversity may be underestimated. Per reports, nearly half of all spike-specific TCRs target regions that are unmutated in variants.

Notes on this clone: Its antigen is as yet unknown.

Sample: peripheral blood, taken on day 0 of AZD1222 vaccination. The clonotype comes from an adult in good health.

The CDR3 nucleotides read TGTGCCAGCAGCCTACTGGGCAGGGGCGGGCTGGATGAGCAGTTCTTC. It specifies CASSLLGRGGLDEQFF. The chain recombines TRBV27 with TRBJ2-1, with TRBD1 as a possible D gene (6 bases). Germline CDR1 reads MNHEY; CDR2 reads SMNVEV (reference sequence). CDR3 length equals 16 residues. Trimming removed 6 bases at V and 8 bases at J, with 23 bases between.